Sequencing of this TCR beta chain was carried out in a study of T cells in Graves' hyperthyroidism and ophthalmopathy. Patients were excluded because of uncontrolled infection, other autoimmune disease, pregnancy or lactation. Out of less than 12 ml of fresh peripheral blood came the PBMCs. This clonotype was found many times. Its antigen is unidentified. Study observations and caveats: The model predicted ophthalmopathy a median roughly six months before onset. Stable hyperthyroidism and ophthalmopathy were separated using 13 V-J signatures.

V was shortened by 5 bases and J by 3 bases, with 11 bases between the two germline ends. Germline V gives CDR1 SGDLS, CDR2 YYNGEE. There are 13 residues in the CDR3. Researchers amplified the TCR beta CDR3 regions from RNA transcripts. HTBI primers drove first-round RT-PCR of the TCR CDR3. TCRdb reprocessed the multiplex PCR reads via MiXCR and lists one record per CDR3 protein. The sample yields 410,000 or so distinct CDR3 sequences, approximately 15% seen once. The chain carries TRBV9 and TRBJ1-2; unclear D gene. The sequenced sample consisted of blood. The receptor was derived from a man between 18 and 35 years old with Graves' ophthalmopathy. CDR3 coding DNA: TGTGCCAGCAGTACTAGTACTGACTATGGCTACACCTTC. Encoded protein: CASSTSTDYGYTF.